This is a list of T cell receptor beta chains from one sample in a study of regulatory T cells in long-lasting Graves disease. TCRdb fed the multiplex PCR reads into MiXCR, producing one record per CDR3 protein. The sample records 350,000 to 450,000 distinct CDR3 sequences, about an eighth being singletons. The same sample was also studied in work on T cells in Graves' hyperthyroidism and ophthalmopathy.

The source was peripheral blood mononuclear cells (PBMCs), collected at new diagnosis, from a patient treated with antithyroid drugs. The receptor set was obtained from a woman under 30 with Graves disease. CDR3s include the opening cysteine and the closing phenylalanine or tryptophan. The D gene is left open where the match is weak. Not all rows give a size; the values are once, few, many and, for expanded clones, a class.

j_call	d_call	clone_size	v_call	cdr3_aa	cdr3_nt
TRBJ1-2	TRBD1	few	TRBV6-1	CASSEDTGATDYGYTF	TGTGCCAGCAGTGAAGATACAGGGGCGACAGACTATGGCTACACCTTC
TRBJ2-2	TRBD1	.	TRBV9	CASSFNIQGAANTGELFF	TGTGCCAGCAGCTTCAATATCCAGGGGGCCGCGAACACCGGGGAGCTGTTTTTT
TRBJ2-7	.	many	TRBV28	CASSLGRDYEQYF	TGTGCCAGCAGCTTGGGCCGGGACTACGAGCAGTACTTC
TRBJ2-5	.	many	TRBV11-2	CASSATETQYF	TGTGCCAGCAGCGCCACGGAGACCCAGTACTTC
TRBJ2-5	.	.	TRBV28	CASSAGGGQETQYF	TGTGCCAGCAGTGCGGGTGGGGGTCAAGAGACCCAGTACTTC
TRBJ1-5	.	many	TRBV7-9	CASSTSSGQPQHF	TGTGCCAGCAGCACCTCTTCGGGTCAGCCCCAGCATTTT
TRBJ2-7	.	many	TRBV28	CASSVSGSYEQYF	TGTGCCAGCAGCGTTAGCGGATCCTACGAGCAGTACTTC
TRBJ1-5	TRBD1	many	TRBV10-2	CASNPGTGGNQPQHF	TGCGCCAGCAATCCCGGGACAGGGGGAAATCAGCCCCAGCATTTT
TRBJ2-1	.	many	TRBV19	CASSSSTPLKQFF	TGTGCCAGTAGTTCATCGACTCCTTTAAAGCAGTTCTTC
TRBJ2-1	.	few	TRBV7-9	CASSLVASYNEQFF	TGTGCCAGCAGCTTAGTAGCCTCCTACAATGAGCAGTTCTTC
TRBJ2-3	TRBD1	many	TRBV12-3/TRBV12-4	CASSFTGGSTDTQYF	TGTGCCAGCAGTTTCACAGGGGGCTCCACAGATACGCAGTATTTT
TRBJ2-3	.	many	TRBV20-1	CSAATGYTDTQYF	TGCAGTGCGGCCACAGGTTACACAGATACGCAGTATTTT
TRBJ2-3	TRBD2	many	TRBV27	CASSTPGSGGTDTQYF	TGTGCCAGCAGTACCCCGGGTAGCGGGGGCACAGATACGCAGTATTTT
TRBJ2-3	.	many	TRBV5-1	CASTKGGDGDTQYF	TGCGCCAGCACCAAGGGCGGGGACGGGGATACGCAGTATTTT
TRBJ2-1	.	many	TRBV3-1	CASSQDSEGDEQFF	TGTGCCAGCAGCCAAGACTCAGAGGGAGATGAGCAGTTCTTC
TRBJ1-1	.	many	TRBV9	CASSGGGLANTEAFF	TGTGCCAGCAGCGGGGGGGGACTCGCGAACACTGAAGCTTTCTTT
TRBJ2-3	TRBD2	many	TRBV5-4	CASSLGGRETDTQYF	TGTGCCAGCAGCTTGGGTGGGAGGGAGACAGATACGCAGTATTTT
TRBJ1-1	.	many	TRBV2	CASSELGGRRTEAFF	TGTGCCAGCAGTGAACTGGGGGGGCGACGGACTGAAGCTTTCTTT
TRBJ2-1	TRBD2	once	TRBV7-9	CASSVAPERGVLNEQFF	TGTGCCAGCAGCGTAGCACCGGAGCGGGGGGTCCTCAATGAGCAGTTCTTC
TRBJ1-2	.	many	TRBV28	CASSPAGLLYGYTF	TGTGCCAGCAGCCCCGCCGGATTACTCTATGGCTACACCTTC
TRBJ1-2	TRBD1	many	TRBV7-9	CASSQRVDRGLDYGYTF	TGTGCCAGCAGCCAGAGGGTAGACAGGGGGCTGGATTATGGCTACACCTTC
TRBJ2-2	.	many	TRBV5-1	CASSSSTRSGTGELFF	TGCGCCAGCAGCTCCTCGACTAGGTCGGGTACCGGGGAGCTGTTTTTT
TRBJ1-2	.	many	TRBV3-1	CASSQDMRGTNGYTF	TGTGCCAGCAGCCAAGATATGCGGGGAACCAATGGCTACACCTTC
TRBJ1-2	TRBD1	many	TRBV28	CASSLGQGIYGYTF	TGTGCCAGCAGTTTAGGACAGGGGATCTATGGCTACACCTTC
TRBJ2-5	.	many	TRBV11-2	CASSLNRETQYF	TGTGCCAGCAGCTTAAACCGGGAGACCCAGTACTTC
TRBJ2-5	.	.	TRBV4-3	CASSQDFTRGETQYF	TGCGCCAGCAGCCAAGATTTTACACGAGGGGAGACCCAGTACTTC
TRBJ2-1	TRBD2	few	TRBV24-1	CATSDSSTSGSYNEQFF	TGTGCCACCAGTGATTCCTCGACTAGCGGTTCCTACAATGAGCAGTTCTTC
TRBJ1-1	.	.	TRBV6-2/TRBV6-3	CASSDTTGYLYEAFF	TGTGCCAGCAGTGACACCACAGGGTACTTATATGAAGCTTTCTTT
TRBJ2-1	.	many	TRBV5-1	CASSLEYEQFF	TGCGCCAGCAGCTTGGAGTATGAGCAGTTCTTC
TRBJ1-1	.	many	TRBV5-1	CASSPLQGNTEAFF	TGCGCCAGCAGCCCTTTACAGGGGAACACTGAAGCTTTCTTT
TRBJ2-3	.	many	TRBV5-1	CASSSELPSTDTQYF	TGCGCCAGCAGCTCCGAACTACCTAGCACAGATACGCAGTATTTT
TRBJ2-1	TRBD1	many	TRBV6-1	CATRPGQGIDEQFF	TGTGCCACCAGACCGGGACAGGGGATAGATGAGCAGTTCTTC
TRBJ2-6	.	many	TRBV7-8	CASSARTAYVLTF	TGTGCCAGCAGCGCAAGGACGGCCTACGTCCTGACTTTC
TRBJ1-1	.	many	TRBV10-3	CATVQGPSAEAFF	TGTGCCACCGTCCAGGGGCCTTCTGCTGAAGCTTTCTTT
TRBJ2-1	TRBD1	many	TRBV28	CASSLTGTMINEQFF	TGTGCCAGCAGCCTGACAGGGACAATGATCAATGAGCAGTTCTTC
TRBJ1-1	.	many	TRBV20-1	CSARDAGAGLNTEAFF	TGCAGTGCTAGAGATGCCGGAGCCGGCCTGAACACTGAAGCTTTCTTT
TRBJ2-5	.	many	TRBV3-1	CASSHRTGLKETQYF	TGTGCCAGCAGCCACCGGACGGGACTTAAGGAGACCCAGTACTTC
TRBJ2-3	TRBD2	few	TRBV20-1	CSAENTGTSGRDTQYF	TGCAGTGCTGAGAACACCGGGACTAGCGGGAGGGATACGCAGTATTTT
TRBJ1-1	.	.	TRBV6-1	CASRKGGNTEAFF	TGTGCCAGCCGAAAGGGGGGGAACACTGAAGCTTTCTTT
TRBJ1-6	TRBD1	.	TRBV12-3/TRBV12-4	CATSPGGAGGSGSPLHF	TGTGCCACCAGCCCAGGGGGGGCGGGGGGGTCCGGTTCACCCCTCCACTTT
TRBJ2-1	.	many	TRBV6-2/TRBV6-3	CASSYRTSFNEQFF	TGTGCCAGCAGTTACCGGACTTCTTTCAATGAGCAGTTCTTC
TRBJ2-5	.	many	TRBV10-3	CAISAAPRDSKETQYF	TGTGCCATCAGTGCCGCCCCCCGGGACTCCAAAGAGACCCAGTACTTC
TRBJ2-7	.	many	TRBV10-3	CATKGRAGHSYEQYF	TGTGCCACCAAGGGTAGGGCAGGGCACTCCTACGAGCAGTACTTC
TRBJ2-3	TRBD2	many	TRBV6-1	CASAQTSGRDTQYF	TGTGCCAGTGCCCAAACTAGCGGGAGAGATACGCAGTATTTT
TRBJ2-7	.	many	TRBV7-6	CASSLDMSLTYEQYF	TGTGCCAGCAGCTTAGATATGAGTCTGACCTACGAGCAGTACTTC
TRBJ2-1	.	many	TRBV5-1	CASSFPLADINNEQFF	TGCGCCAGCAGCTTTCCACTTGCCGATATTAACAATGAGCAGTTCTTC
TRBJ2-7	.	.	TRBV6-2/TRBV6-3	CATSESSSSYEQYF	TGTGCCACCAGTGAGTCGAGCAGCTCCTACGAGCAGTACTTC
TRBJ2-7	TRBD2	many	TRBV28	CASSSPPGTSDPYEQYF	TGTGCCAGCAGCTCCCCACCCGGGACTAGCGATCCCTACGAGCAGTACTTC
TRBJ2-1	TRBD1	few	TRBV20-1	CSDRGWDRGPIGAFF	TGCAGTGATCGGGGTTGGGACAGGGGCCCAATCGGTGCCTTCTTC
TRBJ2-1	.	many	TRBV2	CASSALPAGPSYNEQFF	TGTGCCAGCAGTGCCCTTCCGGCGGGGCCGTCCTACAATGAGCAGTTCTTC
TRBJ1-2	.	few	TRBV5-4	CASSLLDYGYTF	TGTGCCAGCAGTTTATTGGACTATGGCTACACCTTC
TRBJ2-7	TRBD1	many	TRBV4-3	CASSQSRDRGFYEQYF	TGCGCCAGCAGCCAATCGAGGGACAGGGGATTCTACGAGCAGTACTTC
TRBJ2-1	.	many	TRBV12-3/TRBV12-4	CASSFIWREQFF	TGTGCCAGCAGTTTTATCTGGAGGGAGCAGTTCTTC
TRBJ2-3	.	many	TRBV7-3	CASSLLSTVPSGDTQYF	TGTGCCAGCAGCTTACTTTCGACCGTCCCCTCGGGAGATACGCAGTATTTT
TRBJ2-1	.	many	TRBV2	CASSGQGQGNNEQFF	TGTGCCAGCAGTGGGCAGGGTCAGGGTAACAATGAGCAGTTCTTC
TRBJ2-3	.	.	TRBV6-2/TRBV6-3	CASSLSGGAQSSGTQYF	TGTGCCAGCAGTTTGTCGGGGGGCGCGCAATCATCGGGTACGCAGTATTTT
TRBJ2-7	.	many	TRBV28	CASRFWASYEQYF	TGTGCCAGCAGGTTCTGGGCTTCCTACGAGCAGTACTTC
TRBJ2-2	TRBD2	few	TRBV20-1	CSASGTSGRAASGELFF	TGCAGTGCTAGCGGGACTAGCGGGAGGGCCGCGTCCGGGGAGCTGTTTTTT
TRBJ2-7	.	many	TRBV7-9	CASSLRGYEQYF	TGTGCCAGCAGCTTGAGGGGATACGAGCAGTACTTC